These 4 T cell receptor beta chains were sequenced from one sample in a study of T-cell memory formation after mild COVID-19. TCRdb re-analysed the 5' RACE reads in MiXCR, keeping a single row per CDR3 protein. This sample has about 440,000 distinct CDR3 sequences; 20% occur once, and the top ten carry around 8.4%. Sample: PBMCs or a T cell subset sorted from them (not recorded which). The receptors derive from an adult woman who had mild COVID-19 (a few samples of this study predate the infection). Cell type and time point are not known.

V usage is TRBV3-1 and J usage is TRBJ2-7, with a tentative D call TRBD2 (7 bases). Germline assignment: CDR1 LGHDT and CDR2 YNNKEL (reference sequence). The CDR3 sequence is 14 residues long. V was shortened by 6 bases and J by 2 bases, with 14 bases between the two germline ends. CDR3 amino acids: CASSRGGGAYEQYF. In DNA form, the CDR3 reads TGTGCCAGCAGTCGGGGCGGGGGCGCCTACGAGCAGTACTTC.

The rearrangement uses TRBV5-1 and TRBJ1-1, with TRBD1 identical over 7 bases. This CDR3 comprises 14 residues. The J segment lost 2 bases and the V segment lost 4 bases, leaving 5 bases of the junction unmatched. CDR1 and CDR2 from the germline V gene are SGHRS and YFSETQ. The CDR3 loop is CASSAGTVNTEAFF. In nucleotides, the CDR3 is TGCGCCAGCAGCGCCGGGACAGTCAACACTGAAGCTTTCTTT. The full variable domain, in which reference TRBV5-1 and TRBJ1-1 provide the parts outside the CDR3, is KAGVTQTPRYLIKTRGQQVTLSCSPISGHRSVSWYQQTPGQGLQFLFEYFSETQRNKGNFPGRFSGRQFSNSRSEMNVSTLELGDSALYLCASSAGTVNTEAFFGQGTRLTVV.

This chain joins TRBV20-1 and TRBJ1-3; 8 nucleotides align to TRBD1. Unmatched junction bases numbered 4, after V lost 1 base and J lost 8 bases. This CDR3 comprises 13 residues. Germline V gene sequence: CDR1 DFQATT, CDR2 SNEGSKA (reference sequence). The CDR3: CSARGDRRDTIYF. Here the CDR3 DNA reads TGCAGTGCTAGAGGGGACAGGCGGGACACCATATATTTT.

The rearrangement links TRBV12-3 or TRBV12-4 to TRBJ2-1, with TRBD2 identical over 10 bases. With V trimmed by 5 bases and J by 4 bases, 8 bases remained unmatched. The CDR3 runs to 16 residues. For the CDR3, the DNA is TGTGCCAGCAGTCCCCGGCTAGCGGGAGTATACAATGAGCAGTTCTTC. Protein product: CASSPRLAGVYNEQFF.